A selection of T cell receptor beta chains follows, all from one sample in a study of blood T cell repertoires in COVID-19. Method: immunoSEQ multiplex PCR; TCRdb's copy keeps in-frame clones and lacks some. The sample includes about 100,000 clones, roughly 90% of them seen just once. The sequencing input was peripheral blood. The receptor set was obtained from a man in his fifties with active COVID-19. Each CDR3 is given with its conserved first and last residue. D genes are given only for firm matches. For some rows the clone size is stated as once, few or many, or as a class when expanded; others skip it.

CDR3 protein: CASSLGGYPTGGYTF
CDR3 DNA: TGTGCCAGCAGCTTGGGGGGTTACCCGACAGGAGGCTACACCTTC
CDR3 length: 15
clone size: NA
J gene: TRBJ1-2
D gene: NA
V gene: TRBV5-4

CDR3 protein: CASSLRFRGAQFSNSPLHF
CDR3 DNA: TGTGCCAGCAGCTTACGGTTCAGGGGCGCTCAATTTAGTAATTCACCCCTCCACTTT
CDR3 length: 19
clone size: NA
J gene: TRBJ1-6
D gene: NA
V gene: TRBV13

CDR3 protein: CATLSVAGRQYF
CDR3 DNA: TGTGCCACCCTCTCCGTGGCAGGGCGGCAGTACTTC
CDR3 length: 12
clone size: NA
J gene: TRBJ2-7
D gene: NA
V gene: TRBV25-1

CDR3 protein: CASSKEGRVSSYNSPLHF
CDR3 DNA: TGTGCCAGCAGCAAAGAGGGCAGGGTAAGCTCCTATAATTCACCCCTCCACTTT
CDR3 length: 18
clone size: many
J gene: TRBJ1-6
D gene: NA
V gene: TRBV21-1

CDR3 protein: CASSLGGSGRRSVNEQFF
CDR3 DNA: TGTGCCAGCAGCCTAGGTGGTAGCGGGAGGCGTTCCGTTAATGAGCAGTTCTTC
CDR3 length: 18
clone size: NA
J gene: TRBJ2-1
D gene: TRBD2
V gene: TRBV7-9

CDR3 protein: CASSPSTGMGDYGYTF
CDR3 DNA: TGCGCCAGCAGCCCTTCAACAGGGATGGGGGACTATGGCTACACCTTC
CDR3 length: 16
clone size: NA
J gene: TRBJ1-2
D gene: NA
V gene: TRBV5-1

CDR3 protein: CASSTRQGANYGYTF
CDR3 DNA: TGCGCCAGCAGCACCCGACAGGGGGCTAACTATGGCTACACCTTC
CDR3 length: 15
clone size: NA
J gene: TRBJ1-2
D gene: TRBD1
V gene: TRBV5-1

CDR3 protein: CASSQETSLAGRMNEQFF
CDR3 DNA: TGTGCCAGCAGCCAAGAGACGTCCCTAGCGGGAAGGATGAATGAGCAGTTCTTC
CDR3 length: 18
clone size: NA
J gene: TRBJ2-1
D gene: TRBD2
V gene: TRBV14

CDR3 protein: CASRRLAGPKETQYF
CDR3 DNA: TGTGCCAGCAGGCGACTAGCGGGGCCCAAAGAGACCCAGTACTTC
CDR3 length: 15
clone size: NA
J gene: TRBJ2-5
D gene: TRBD2
V gene: TRBV2

CDR3 protein: CASSQDLRGFTEAFF
CDR3 DNA: TGCGCCAGCAGCCAAGATTTGCGGGGGTTCACTGAAGCTTTCTTT
CDR3 length: 15
clone size: NA
J gene: TRBJ1-1
D gene: NA
V gene: TRBV4-1

CDR3 protein: CASSRTSGSFGELFF
CDR3 DNA: TGTGCCAGCAGCCGGACTAGCGGGAGTTTCGGGGAGCTGTTTTTT
CDR3 length: 15
clone size: NA
J gene: TRBJ2-2
D gene: TRBD2
V gene: TRBV7-2

CDR3 protein: CASSPRGGEAQYF
CDR3 DNA: TGTGCCAGCTCACCACGGGGCGGAGAGGCCCAGTACTTC
CDR3 length: 13
clone size: NA
J gene: TRBJ2-5
D gene: NA
V gene: TRBV18

CDR3 protein: CASSPQQGISTEAFF
CDR3 DNA: TGTGCCAGTAGTCCACAACAGGGGATCAGCACTGAAGCTTTCTTT
CDR3 length: 15
clone size: NA
J gene: TRBJ1-1
D gene: TRBD1
V gene: TRBV19

CDR3 protein: CASRQNSYEQYF
CDR3 DNA: TGTGCCAGCAGACAGAATTCCTACGAGCAGTACTTC
CDR3 length: 12
clone size: NA
J gene: TRBJ2-7
D gene: NA
V gene: TRBV6-5

CDR3 protein: CASSVRDGTGLNEQFF
CDR3 DNA: TGTGCCAGCAGCGTAAGGGATGGGACAGGGCTAAATGAGCAGTTCTTC
CDR3 length: 16
clone size: NA
J gene: TRBJ2-1
D gene: TRBD1
V gene: TRBV5-4

CDR3 protein: CASSAQGHYGYTF
CDR3 DNA: TGTGCCAGCAGCGCACAGGGGCACTATGGCTACACCTTC
CDR3 length: 13
clone size: NA
J gene: TRBJ1-2
D gene: TRBD1
V gene: TRBV5-6

CDR3 protein: CASSEEGTGGLYDEQFF
CDR3 DNA: TGTGCCAGCAGTGAAGAAGGGACGGGAGGGCTTTACGATGAGCAGTTCTTC
CDR3 length: 17
clone size: NA
J gene: TRBJ2-1
D gene: TRBD2
V gene: TRBV6-1

CDR3 protein: CASSLSGQVTGELFF
CDR3 DNA: TGTGCCAGCAGCTTAAGCGGGCAGGTCACCGGGGAGCTGTTTTTT
CDR3 length: 15
clone size: NA
J gene: TRBJ2-2
D gene: NA
V gene: TRBV11-3

CDR3 protein: CASKGQGIRNQPQHF
CDR3 DNA: TGTGCCAGCAAGGGACAGGGAATACGAAATCAGCCCCAGCATTTT
CDR3 length: 15
clone size: NA
J gene: TRBJ1-5
D gene: TRBD1
V gene: TRBV2

CDR3 protein: CASSEGQLSSPLHF
CDR3 DNA: TGTGCCAGCAGTGAAGGACAGCTTAGTTCACCCCTCCACTTT
CDR3 length: 14
clone size: once
J gene: TRBJ1-6
D gene: NA
V gene: TRBV6-1

CDR3 protein: CAISLGGEQETQYF
CDR3 DNA: TGTGCCATCAGTCTTGGCGGGGAACAAGAGACCCAGTACTTC
CDR3 length: 14
clone size: NA
J gene: TRBJ2-5
D gene: NA
V gene: TRBV10-3

CDR3 protein: CASSLAQGPYNEQFF
CDR3 DNA: TGTGCCAGCAGCTTAGCACAGGGCCCCTACAATGAGCAGTTCTTC
CDR3 length: 15
clone size: NA
J gene: TRBJ2-1
D gene: NA
V gene: TRBV11-2

CDR3 protein: CASSPTSRQGYGYTF
CDR3 DNA: TGTGCCAGCTCACCTACATCCAGACAGGGCTATGGCTACACCTTC
CDR3 length: 15
clone size: NA
J gene: TRBJ1-2
D gene: TRBD1
V gene: TRBV18

CDR3 protein: CASRYLDALGGNEQFF
CDR3 DNA: TGTGCCAGCAGGTACTTAGATGCACTGGGGGGTAATGAGCAGTTCTTC
CDR3 length: 16
clone size: NA
J gene: TRBJ2-1
D gene: NA
V gene: TRBV6-5

CDR3 protein: CASGRRNEAFF
CDR3 DNA: TGTGCCAGCGGGCGAAGGAATGAAGCTTTCTTT
CDR3 length: 11
clone size: NA
J gene: TRBJ1-1
D gene: NA
V gene: TRBV6-5

CDR3 protein: CSASYKLEQYF
CDR3 DNA: TGCAGTGCTAGCTATAAGCTCGAGCAATACTTC
CDR3 length: 11
clone size: NA
J gene: TRBJ2-7
D gene: NA
V gene: TRBV20-1

CDR3 protein: CATPLRALNNEQFF
CDR3 DNA: TGTGCCACTCCTTTGCGGGCTTTGAACAATGAGCAGTTCTTC
CDR3 length: 14
clone size: NA
J gene: TRBJ2-1
D gene: NA
V gene: TRBV24-1

CDR3 protein: CASSYRGQVTEAFF
CDR3 DNA: TGTGCCAGCAGTTACAGGGGGCAGGTTACTGAAGCTTTCTTT
CDR3 length: 14
clone size: NA
J gene: TRBJ1-1
D gene: TRBD1
V gene: TRBV6-5

CDR3 protein: CASSSTGANSPLHF
CDR3 DNA: TGTGCCAGCAGCTCGACAGGGGCGAATTCACCCCTCCACTTT
CDR3 length: 14
clone size: NA
J gene: TRBJ1-6
D gene: TRBD1
V gene: TRBV7-2

CDR3 protein: CASSYPRDLGYQPQHF
CDR3 DNA: TGTGCCAGCAGTTACCCCCGGGATTTGGGTTATCAGCCCCAGCATTTT
CDR3 length: 16
clone size: NA
J gene: TRBJ1-5
D gene: NA
V gene: TRBV6-5

CDR3 protein: CASSQSCRDREMNTEAFF
CDR3 DNA: TGCGCCAGCAGTCAATCATGTAGAGACAGAGAAATGAACACTGAAGCTTTCTTT
CDR3 length: 18
clone size: NA
J gene: TRBJ1-1
D gene: NA
V gene: TRBV23-1

CDR3 protein: CASSQGLGDTIYF
CDR3 DNA: TGCGCCAGCAGCCAAGGGCTAGGGGACACCATATATTTT
CDR3 length: 13
clone size: NA
J gene: TRBJ1-3
D gene: NA
V gene: TRBV4-1

CDR3 protein: CASSLNYQPQHF
CDR3 DNA: TGTGCCAGCAGTTTAAACTATCAGCCCCAGCATTTT
CDR3 length: 12
clone size: once
J gene: TRBJ1-5
D gene: NA
V gene: TRBV12-3/TRBV12-4

CDR3 protein: CASSPYRGRANTGELFF
CDR3 DNA: TGTGCCAGCAGCCCTTACAGGGGGCGAGCGAACACCGGGGAGCTGTTTTTT
CDR3 length: 17
clone size: NA
J gene: TRBJ2-2
D gene: TRBD1
V gene: TRBV7-8

CDR3 protein: CASSCRVNTEAFF
CDR3 DNA: TGTGCCAGCAGTTGCAGGGTGAACACTGAAGCTTTCTTT
CDR3 length: 13
clone size: once
J gene: TRBJ1-1
D gene: NA
V gene: TRBV12-3/TRBV12-4

CDR3 protein: CASSPRARTYEQYF
CDR3 DNA: TGTGCCAGCAGCCCACGTGCGCGGACCTACGAGCAGTACTTC
CDR3 length: 14
clone size: NA
J gene: TRBJ2-7
D gene: NA
V gene: TRBV3-1/TRBV3-2

CDR3 protein: CASSVSGSPTNEKLFF
CDR3 DNA: TGTGCCAGCAGTGTGTCAGGGTCTCCAACTAATGAAAAACTGTTTTTT
CDR3 length: 16
clone size: NA
J gene: TRBJ1-4
D gene: NA
V gene: TRBV6-1

CDR3 protein: CASSLEGGIEAFF
CDR3 DNA: TGTGCCAGCAGCTTGGAGGGGGGGATCGAAGCTTTCTTT
CDR3 length: 13
clone size: NA
J gene: TRBJ1-1
D gene: NA
V gene: TRBV5-4

CDR3 protein: CASSPTIQIQETQYF
CDR3 DNA: TGTGCCAGCAGCCCTACAATACAGATCCAAGAGACCCAGTACTTC
CDR3 length: 15
clone size: NA
J gene: TRBJ2-5
D gene: NA
V gene: TRBV5-4

CDR3 protein: CASRKTGVEGYTF
CDR3 DNA: TGTGCCAGCAGGAAGACAGGGGTGGAGGGCTACACCTTC
CDR3 length: 13
clone size: NA
J gene: TRBJ1-2
D gene: TRBD1
V gene: TRBV7-9

CDR3 protein: CASSSPDRYPEGAKNIQYF
CDR3 DNA: TGTGCCAGCAGCTCCCCCGACAGGTACCCTGAGGGAGCCAAAAACATTCAGTACTTC
CDR3 length: 19
clone size: NA
J gene: TRBJ2-4
D gene: NA
V gene: TRBV9